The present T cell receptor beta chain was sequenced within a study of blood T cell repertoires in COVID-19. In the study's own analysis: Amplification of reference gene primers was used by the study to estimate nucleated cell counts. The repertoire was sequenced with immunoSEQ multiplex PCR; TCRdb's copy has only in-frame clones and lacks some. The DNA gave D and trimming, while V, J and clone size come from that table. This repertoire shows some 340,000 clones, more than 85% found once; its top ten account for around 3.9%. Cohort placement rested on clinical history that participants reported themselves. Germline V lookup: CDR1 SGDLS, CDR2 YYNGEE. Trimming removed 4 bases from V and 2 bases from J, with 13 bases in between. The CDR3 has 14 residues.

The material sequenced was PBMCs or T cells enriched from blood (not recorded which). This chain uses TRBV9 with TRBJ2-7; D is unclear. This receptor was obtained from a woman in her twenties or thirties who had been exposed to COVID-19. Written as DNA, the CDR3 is TGTGCCAGCAGCCGAACGACAACTCCCTACGAGCAGTACTTC. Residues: CASSRTTTPYEQYF.